A single sample gave rise to the 11 T cell receptor beta chains below, sequenced in a study of T cells in Graves' hyperthyroidism and ophthalmopathy. TCR beta CDR3 sequences were amplified from RNA transcripts. The HTBI set primed first-round TCR CDR3 RT-PCR. TCRdb independently ran MiXCR on the multiplex PCR reads; one entry per CDR3 protein. The repertoire consists of fewer than 750,000 distinct CDR3 sequences, with roughly 14% occurring once and the leading ten covering under 15%. The sample comprised blood. These receptors were collected from a woman aged 45-65 years with Graves' ophthalmopathy.

The chain couples TRBV28 to TRBJ2-3; maybe TRBD2 (5 bases). The CDR3 is 12 residues long. Trimming took off 1 base at V and 14 bases at J, with 13 bases between the two ends. CDR1 and CDR2 from the germline V gene are MDHEN and SYDVKM. CDR3 sequence reads: CASSLSASSVYF. CDR3 DNA sequence: TGTGCCAGCAGTTTATCGGCTAGCTCGGTGTATTTT.

As regards this clonotype: This may be a read error, as it is one base from a much larger clone. The chain has TRBV11-2 and TRBJ1-1; D gene unclear. The germline V gene encodes CDR1 SGHAT and CDR2 FQNNGV. Trimming removed 6 bases from V and 3 bases from J, with 11 bases in between. This CDR3 comprises 13 residues. CDR3: CASSSFDDTEAFF. CDR3 in DNA: TGTGCCAGCAGTTCTTTCGACGACACTGAAGCTTTCTTT.

The chain carries TRBV12-3 or TRBV12-4 and TRBJ2-5; D call uncertain. The CDR3 length is 14 residues. V dropped 6 bases and J dropped 1 base, with 12 bases sitting between them. CDR3 protein: CASSPTNFQETQYF. CDR3 DNA: TGTGCCAGCAGCCCCACGAACTTCCAAGAGACCCAGTACTTC.

In this sample, this clonotype turned up many times. The chain joins TRBV18 to TRBJ1-1; no reliable D call. The germline V gene has CDR1 KGHSH and CDR2 LQKENI. With 1 base removed from V and 2 bases from J, the gap between germline ends came to 11 bases. This CDR3 has 15 amino acids. The CDR3 is CASSPQRTRNTEAFF. CDR3 bases: TGTGCCAGCTCACCACAACGGACGCGAAACACTGAAGCTTTCTTT.

This clonotype was seen at least ten times. This rearrangement joins TRBV28 to TRBJ2-5; 10 positions agree with TRBD2. CDR3 length: 17 residues. The V segment lost 2 bases and the J segment 2 bases; nucleotides outside the gene matches: 8. Looked up from germline, CDR1 is MDHEN and CDR2 is SYDVKM. The CDR3 sequence: CASSLAGSGRLQETQYF. In DNA form, the CDR3 reads TGTGCCAGCAGTTTAGCTGGTAGCGGGAGGCTGCAAGAGACCCAGTACTTC. The full variable domain, rest sourced from reference TRBV28 and TRBJ2-5, is DVKVTQSSRYLVKRTGEKVFLECVQDMDHENMFWYRQDPGLGLRLIYFSYDVKMKEKGDIPEGYSVSREKKERFSLILESASTNQTSMYLCASSLAGSGRLQETQYFGPGTRLLVL.

This clonotype was found once. Being one base from a much bigger clone, this may be a read error. The rearrangement links TRBV5-1 to TRBJ2-3; TRBD2 matches at 10 bases. The CDR3 contains 16 residues. The germline gives CDR1 SGHRS, CDR2 YFSETQ. This chain's CDR3 is CASSQFTSGTTDAQYF. CDR3 coding DNA: TGCGCCAGCAGCCAATTTACTAGCGGGACTACAGATGCGCAGTATTTT. Complete variable domain (other parts from reference TRBV5-1 and TRBJ2-3): KAGVTQTPRYLIKTRGQQVTLSCSPISGHRSVSWYQQTPGQGLQFLFEYFSETQRNKGNFPGRFSGRQFSNSRSEMNVSTLELGDSALYLCASSQFTSGTTDAQYFGPGTRLTVL.

This clonotype was recorded at least ten times. This sequence joins TRBV18 and TRBJ1-1, with D uncertain. Trimming cost V 2 bases and J 1 base, with 14 bases left between them. CDR1 KGHSH and CDR2 LQKENI come from the germline V gene. There are 16 residues in the CDR3. The chain's CDR3 is CASSPTIPRGNTEAFF. In DNA form, the CDR3 reads TGTGCCAGCTCACCAACGATCCCGCGGGGGAACACTGAAGCTTTCTTT.

Comment on this clonotype: At one end, the junction sequence differs from germline, possibly due to a read error. V usage is TRBV6-5 and J usage is TRBJ2-5; 9 nucleotides agree with TRBD1. There are 17 residues in the CDR3. Germline CDR1 and CDR2: MNHEY and SVGAGI. The CDR3 nucleotides are TGTGCCAGCAGTCACTCTGAACTAACAGGGGGCAAGGAGACCCAGTACTTC. Translating it yields CASSHSELTGGKETQYF.

This clonotype occurred many times. The genes are TRBV6-1 and TRBJ2-1; 14 bases match TRBD2. The trim removed 10 bases at V and 6 bases at J, leaving 5 bases unmatched. Germline CDR1 and CDR2: MNHNS and SASEGT. CDR3 length: 14 residues. CDR3 sequence reads: CATMTSGRVNEQFF. CDR3 in DNA: TGTGCCACCATGACTAGCGGGAGGGTCAATGAGCAGTTCTTC.

This clonotype was seen at least ten times. This chain joins TRBV18 and TRBJ1-6; perhaps TRBD1 as D (6 bases). Germline-derived CDR1 and CDR2 are KGHSH and LQKENI. V was pared by 4 bases and J by 4 bases, with 14 bases between. This CDR3 has 16 residues. This CDR3 is CASSLSGTYYNSPLHF. DNA for the CDR3: TGTGCCAGCTCACTGTCCGGGACATATTATAATTCACCCCTCCACTTT.

This clonotype was counted ten times or more. This chain links TRBV27 with TRBJ2-1; TRBD2 agrees at 12 bases. CDR1 is MNHEY, CDR2 SMNVEV, per germline (reference sequence). V lost 3 bases, J lost 12 bases, and 6 bases stayed unmatched. The CDR3 length is 14 residues. CDR3 DNA: TGTGCCAGCAGTTTCGAACTAGCGGGAGGCGGGCAGTTCTTC. Its translation is CASSFELAGGGQFF.